This T cell receptor beta chain was identified during a study of metastatic and nonmetastatic thyroid tumors. As for the study in general: Comparative analysis of repertoires was undertaken across blood and tumor or nodule tissue obtained from malignant and benign thyroid patients.

There were no patients who had received any treatment before thyroid surgery. TCRdb used MiXCR to call clones anew from the PCR reads. The table shows under 8,500 clones, with 20% to 25% occurring only once. By frequency in the sample, this clone is large. Its matching antigen is unknown. General study points: According to reports, the diversity of TCR beta was significantly higher in malignant thyroid tumors than in benign nodules, and this held in both blood and tumor samples.

This sequence originates from a female donor with papillary thyroid cancer or a benign thyroid nodule (not recorded which). Some clones in this sample may be carry-over from other donors' samples. The material sequenced was tumor tissue.

Written as DNA, the CDR3 is TGTGCCAGCAGTTACGGGGAGGGCTATGGCTACACCTTC. Translated, it gives CASSYGEGYGYTF. The J gene is TRBJ1-2, the V gene TRBV6-6; D is unresolved. This CDR3 is built from 13 residues. Germline CDR1 MNHNY, CDR2 SVGAGI (reference sequence). The V gene lost 2 bases and the J gene lost 4 bases, with 8 bases spanning the gap.